The source of this TCR beta chain is a study of vaccination and CD4 T cells after COVID-19. About this clonotype itself: Antigen unknown.

The CDR3 has 14 amino acids. Germline CDR1 reads SGDLS; CDR2 reads YYNGEE. Trimming removed 0 bases from V and 6 bases from J; junction bases left unmatched: 2. Treatment indicated: approximately nine-day PBMC culture with coronavirus spike peptide pools or control peptides (ViraFEST assay). The Oncomine TCR Beta short-read assay sequenced DNA from cultured CD4+ T cells. Via MiXCR, TCRdb re-called the PCR reads, giving one row per CDR3 protein. The table records tens of thousands of distinct CDR3 sequences, approximately 50% of them present only once. The sequenced sample consisted of CD4+ T cells from blood, cultured in vitro. This receptor was obtained from a human donor who had recovered from COVID-19. V is TRBV9 and J is TRBJ2-1; 8 positions match TRBD2. The CDR3 reads CASSVAGGANEQFF. Here the CDR3 DNA reads TGTGCCAGCAGCGTAGCGGGGGGGGCCAATGAGCAGTTCTTC.